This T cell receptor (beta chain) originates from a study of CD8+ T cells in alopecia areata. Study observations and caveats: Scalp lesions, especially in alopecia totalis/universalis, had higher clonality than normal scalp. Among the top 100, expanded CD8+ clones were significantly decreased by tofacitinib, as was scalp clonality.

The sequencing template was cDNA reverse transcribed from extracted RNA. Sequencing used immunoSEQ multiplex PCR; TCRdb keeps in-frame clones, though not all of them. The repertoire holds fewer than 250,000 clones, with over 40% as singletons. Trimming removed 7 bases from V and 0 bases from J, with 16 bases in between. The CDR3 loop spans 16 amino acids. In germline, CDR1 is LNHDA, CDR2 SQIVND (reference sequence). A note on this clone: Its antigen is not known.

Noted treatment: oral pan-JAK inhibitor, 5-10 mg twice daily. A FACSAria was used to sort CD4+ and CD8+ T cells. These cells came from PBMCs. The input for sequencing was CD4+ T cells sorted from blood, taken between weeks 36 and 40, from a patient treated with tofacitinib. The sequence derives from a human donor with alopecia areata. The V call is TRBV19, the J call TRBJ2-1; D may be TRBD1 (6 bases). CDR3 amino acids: CASTPQGTGSYNEQFF. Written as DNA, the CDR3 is TGTGCCAGTACCCCTCAGGGGACCGGCTCCTACAATGAGCAGTTCTTC.